The T cell receptor beta chain described here comes from a study of cytomegalovirus exposure and HLA in healthy donors. Looking at the study overall: Falling in the Caucasian-associated ancestry cluster were roughly 86% of 398 genotyped donors.

Regarding this clone: Its antigen is not known.

CDR1 is SEHNR and CDR2 is FQNEAQ in the germline V gene (reference sequence). J was trimmed by 8 bases and V by 5 bases; bases with no gene match: 3. The CDR3 has 15 residues. Findings of the study overall: Presence/absence analyses supposed approximately even sequencing depth among donors. About 87% or about 30% of the time was how often most TCR beta V segments were productive, according to an earlier analysis.

PCR involved 60 Vbeta and 13 Jbeta primers. Assay used: immunoSEQ multiplex PCR; TCRdb lists only in-frame clones, some missing. Of about 170,000 clones in the sample, over 70% were seen once. The J gene is TRBJ2-1, the V gene TRBV7-9, with TRBD2 identical over 16 bases. Sequencing input: PBMCs. This TCR derives from a female donor in good health and CMV-seronegative. As DNA, the CDR3 is TGTGCCAGCAGCCCGGGACTAGCGGGAGGGGATGAGCAGTTCTTC. Translated: CASSPGLAGGDEQFF. Combining the CDR3 with reference TRBV7-9 and TRBJ2-1 gives the whole variable domain DTGVSQNPRHKITKRGQNVTFRCDPISEHNRLYWYRQTLGQGPEFLTYFQNEAQLEKSRLLSDRFSAERPKGSFSTLEIQRTEQGDSAMYLCASSPGLAGGDEQFFGPGTRLTVL.